The present TCR beta chain was sequenced within a study of blood T cell repertoires in COVID-19. Libraries were prepared by immunoSEQ multiplex PCR; TCRdb keeps only in-frame clonotypes and omits some of them. This sample has roughly 260,000 clones, with around 87% found just once. Trimming left V 1 base short and J 4 bases short, with 13 bases between. CDR3 size: 15 residues. Germline values: CDR1 LGHNA, CDR2 YNFKEQ. Input material: peripheral blood. The source of this sequence is a woman aged 45-65 years with acute or convalescent COVID-19. The chain links TRBV4-2 to TRBJ1-1, with a possible D match to TRBD1 (6 bases). In DNA form, the CDR3 reads TGTGCCAGCAGCCAAGTGGGAACAGGGCCCACTGAAGCTTTCTTT. Its protein is CASSQVGTGPTEAFF.